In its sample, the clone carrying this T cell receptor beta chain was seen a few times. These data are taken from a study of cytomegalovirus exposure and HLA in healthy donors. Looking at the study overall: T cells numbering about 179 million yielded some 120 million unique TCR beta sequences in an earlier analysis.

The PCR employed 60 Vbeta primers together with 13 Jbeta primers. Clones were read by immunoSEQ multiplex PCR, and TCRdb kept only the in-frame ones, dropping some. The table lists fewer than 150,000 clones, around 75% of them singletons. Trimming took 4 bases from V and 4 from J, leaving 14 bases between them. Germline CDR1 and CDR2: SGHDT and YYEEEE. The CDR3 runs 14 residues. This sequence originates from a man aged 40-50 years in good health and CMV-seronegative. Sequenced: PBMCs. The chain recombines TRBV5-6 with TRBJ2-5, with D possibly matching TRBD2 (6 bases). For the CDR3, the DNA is TGTGCCAGCAGCGCTTGGCGGGGTAGAGAGACCCAGTACTTC. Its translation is CASSAWRGRETQYF.